A single sample gave rise to the 14 T cell receptor beta chains below, sequenced in a study of CD8 T cells in ankylosing spondylitis. Each CDR3 protein is one row after TCRdb ran MiXCR on the 5' RACE reads. Among around 130,000 distinct CDR3 sequences listed, approximately 10% were seen once. The sample comprised blood, either unsorted or a sorted T cell fraction (not recorded which). The receptors shown here come from a male donor with ankylosing spondylitis or in good health (not recorded which).

Ten or more counts support this clonotype. The chain couples TRBV20-1 to TRBJ1-5, with unresolved D. The CDR3 covers 15 residues. CDR1 and CDR2 from the germline V gene are DFQATT and SNEGSKA (reference sequence). The V and J ends lost 2 bases and 0 bases respectively, with 11 bases between them. The CDR3 bases are TGCAGTGCTAGAATGGCCGTGTATAGCAATCAGCCCCAGCATTTT. It specifies CSARMAVYSNQPQHF.

This clonotype was seen only a few times. J is TRBJ2-7 and V is TRBV7-2; D perhaps matches TRBD1 (6 bases). CDR1 and CDR2 from the germline V gene are SGHTA and FQGNSA. Trimming cost V 1 base and J 1 base, with 8 bases left between them. This CDR3 region has 14 residues. The CDR3 sequence is CASSLVQGSYEQYF. DNA for the CDR3: TGTGCCAGCAGCTTAGTTCAGGGGTCCTACGAGCAGTACTTC. Full variable domain (rest looked up from reference TRBV7-2 and TRBJ2-7): GAGVSQSPSNKVTEKGKDVELRCDPISGHTALYWYRQSLGQGLEFLIYFQGNSAPDKSGLPSDRFSAERTGGSVSTLTIQRTQQEDSAVYLCASSLVQGSYEQYFGPGTRLTVT.

V and J are TRBV25-1 and TRBJ2-7; 7 nucleotides match TRBD1. V was pared by 4 bases and J by 6 bases, with 12 bases of the junction left unmatched. Germline lookup yields CDR1 MGHDK and CDR2 SYGVNS. The CDR3 length is 15 residues. The CDR3 here is CASSGRTGNFGEQYF. Written as DNA, the CDR3 is TGTGCCAGCAGTGGGAGGACAGGTAATTTTGGCGAGCAGTACTTC.

This clonotype was seen at least ten times. The chain recombines TRBV5-1 with TRBJ2-1; TRBD2 matches at 8 bases. This CDR3 region has 19 residues. Per germline, CDR1 SGHRS and CDR2 YFSETQ. V trimming: 1 base; J trimming: 0 bases; junction bases outside the gene matches: 12. The CDR3 bases are TGCGCCAGCAGCTTGACCATTCTAGCGGGCGTCCGCTCCTACAATGAGCAGTTCTTC. The encoded protein is CASSLTILAGVRSYNEQFF.

This clonotype has ten or more counts. The chain links TRBV29-1 to TRBJ2-2; D unclear. The CDR3 loop spans 12 amino acids. Germline values: CDR1 SQVTM, CDR2 ANQGSEA. Trimming cost V 4 bases and J 1 base, with 4 bases left between them. The CDR3 here is CSVAENTGELFF. CDR3 coding DNA: TGCAGCGTTGCCGAGAACACCGGGGAGCTGTTTTTT.

This clonotype was observed many times. This sequence joins TRBV15 and TRBJ1-1, with D perhaps TRBD1 (5 bases). Trimming stripped 0 bases from V and 11 bases from J, with 16 bases between. From germline, CDR1 is LNHNV and CDR2 YYDKDF (reference sequence). The CDR3 runs to 14 residues. The CDR3 DNA is TGTGCCACCAGCAGAGATGGGGACTCAAGACGGGCTTTCTTT. Translation: CATSRDGDSRRAFF.

This clonotype was seen ten or more times. The chain links TRBV15 to TRBJ1-3, with no clear D. Germline V gives CDR1 LNHNV, CDR2 YYDKDF (reference sequence). The CDR3 loop spans 17 amino acids. V gave up 1 base and J gave up 1 base, with 14 bases separating them. The DNA of the CDR3 is TGTGCCACCAGCAGAGGAATCGCGAAGCTGTCTGGAAACACCATATATTTT. This gives the protein CATSRGIAKLSGNTIYF.

In its sample, this clonotype was seen many times. The genes are TRBV7-2 and TRBJ2-1, with 7 bases that match TRBD2. V lost 5 bases, J lost 3 bases, and 10 bases stayed unmatched. Germline CDR1 is SGHTA and CDR2 is FQGNSA. The CDR3 has 16 amino acids. As DNA, the CDR3 is TGTGCCAGCAGCCCTCAAGCGGGGCAAATCTACAATGAGCAGTTCTTC. It codes for CASSPQAGQIYNEQFF.

The chain joins TRBV15 to TRBJ1-5; a possible D gene is TRBD1 (5 bases). The CDR3 is 15 amino acids. V lost 5 bases to trimming and J lost 1 base, with 12 bases between them. Looked up from germline, CDR1 is LNHNV and CDR2 is YYDKDF (reference sequence). CDR3 sequence reads: CATSRVQGSNQPQHF. DNA for the CDR3: TGTGCCACCAGCCGAGTCCAGGGAAGCAATCAGCCCCAGCATTTT.

This sequence joins TRBV5-1 and TRBJ2-1; a weak D match, TRBD1 (6 bases). From germline, CDR1 is SGHRS and CDR2 YFSETQ. V was cut by 3 bases and J by 7 bases, with 20 bases left in between. The length of the CDR3 is 16 residues. The CDR3 sequence is CASSSGEAGTLNEQFF. For the CDR3, the DNA is TGCGCCAGCAGCTCAGGGGAAGCCGGTACGCTGAATGAGCAGTTCTTC.

Many counts were recorded for this clonotype. The chain carries TRBV20-1 and TRBJ2-7, with TRBD1 identical over 9 bases. Germline V gene sequence: CDR1 DFQATT, CDR2 SNEGSKA (reference sequence). The CDR3 is 14 residues long. Unmatched junction bases numbered 8, after V lost 4 bases and J lost 4 bases. CDR3 sequence reads: CSAIFGTGHYEQYF. CDR3 in DNA: TGCAGTGCTATCTTCGGGACAGGGCATTACGAGCAGTACTTC.

This clonotype has more than one count but fewer than ten. CDR3 sequence reads: CASSSNGAATGELFF. The CDR3 nucleotides are TGTGCCAGCAGCTCGAATGGGGCAGCTACCGGGGAGCTGTTTTTT. The chain combines TRBV7-2 with TRBJ2-2, with D tentatively TRBD1 (5 bases). CDR3 length: 15 amino acids. Trimming stripped 4 bases from V and 5 bases from J, with 14 bases between. Germline lookup yields CDR1 SGHTA and CDR2 FQGNSA.

This clonotype was found many times. This chain joins TRBV10-3 and TRBJ2-7; D remains ambiguous. CDR1 and CDR2 from the germline V gene are ENHRY and SYGVKD. Deletions cut 5 bases from V and 3 bases from J, with 11 bases between. The CDR3 runs 13 residues. CDR3 amino acids: CAISTGSRYEQYF. CDR3 bases: TGTGCCATCAGTACCGGGTCCCGCTACGAGCAGTACTTC.

The gene calls are TRBV7-9 and TRBJ1-6; perhaps TRBD1 as D (5 bases). The CDR3 spans 14 residues. CDR1 is SEHNR, CDR2 FQNEAQ, per germline (reference sequence). Trimming removed 2 bases at V and 10 bases at J, with 12 bases between. The CDR3 protein is CASSLQGNGSPLHF. The CDR3 region has the DNA TGTGCCAGCAGCTTACAGGGCAATGGGTCACCCCTCCACTTT.